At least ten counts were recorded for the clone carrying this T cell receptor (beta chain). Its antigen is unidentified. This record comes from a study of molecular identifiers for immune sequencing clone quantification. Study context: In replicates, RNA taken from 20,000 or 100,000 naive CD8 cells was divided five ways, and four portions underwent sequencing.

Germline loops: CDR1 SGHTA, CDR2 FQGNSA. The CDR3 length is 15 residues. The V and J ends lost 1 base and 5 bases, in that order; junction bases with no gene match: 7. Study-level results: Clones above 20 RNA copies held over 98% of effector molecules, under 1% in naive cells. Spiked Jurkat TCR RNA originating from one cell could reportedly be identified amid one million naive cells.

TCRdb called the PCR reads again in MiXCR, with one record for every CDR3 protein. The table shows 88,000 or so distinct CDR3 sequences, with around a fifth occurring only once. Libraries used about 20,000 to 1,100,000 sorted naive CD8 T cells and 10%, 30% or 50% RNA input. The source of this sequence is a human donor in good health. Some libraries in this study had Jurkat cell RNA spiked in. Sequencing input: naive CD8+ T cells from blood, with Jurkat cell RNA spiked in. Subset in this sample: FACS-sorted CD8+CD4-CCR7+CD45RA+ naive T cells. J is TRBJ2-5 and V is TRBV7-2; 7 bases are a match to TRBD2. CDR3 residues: CASSLVAGVAETQYF. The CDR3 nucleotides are TGTGCCAGCAGCTTAGTGGCGGGGGTCGCGGAGACCCAGTACTTC.